This TCR beta chain was obtained from a study of cytotoxic CD8 clonotypes in ibrutinib-treated CLL. Study-level background: Researchers reported ten to twelve relapsed/refractory and roughly 14 treatment-naive patients, 17 of them IGHV unmutated. Response sampling took place at median approximately 11 months of treatment, range 6 to 36.

Sequencing sought depths of 1 in 200,000 to 1 in 1 million T cells. Assay used: immunoSEQ multiplex PCR; TCRdb lists only in-frame clones, some missing. This table holds 130,000 or so clones, over 75% found once. The TCR beta libraries used 2 to 2.5 micrograms of genomic DNA that came from cryopreserved PBMCs. This clonotype originated in a human donor with chronic lymphocytic leukemia. The sequences come from PBMCs, collected after 24 months of ibrutinib treatment.

The CDR3 sequence: CASSIEEGKTQYF. The CDR3 DNA reads TGTGCCAGTAGTATTGAGGAGGGGAAGACCCAGTACTTC. V is TRBV19 and J is TRBJ2-5; possibly TRBD2 for D (6 bases). There are 13 residues in the CDR3. CDR1 and CDR2 (germline): LNHDA, SQIVND (reference sequence). Trimming left V 3 bases short and J 6 bases short, with 11 bases between.